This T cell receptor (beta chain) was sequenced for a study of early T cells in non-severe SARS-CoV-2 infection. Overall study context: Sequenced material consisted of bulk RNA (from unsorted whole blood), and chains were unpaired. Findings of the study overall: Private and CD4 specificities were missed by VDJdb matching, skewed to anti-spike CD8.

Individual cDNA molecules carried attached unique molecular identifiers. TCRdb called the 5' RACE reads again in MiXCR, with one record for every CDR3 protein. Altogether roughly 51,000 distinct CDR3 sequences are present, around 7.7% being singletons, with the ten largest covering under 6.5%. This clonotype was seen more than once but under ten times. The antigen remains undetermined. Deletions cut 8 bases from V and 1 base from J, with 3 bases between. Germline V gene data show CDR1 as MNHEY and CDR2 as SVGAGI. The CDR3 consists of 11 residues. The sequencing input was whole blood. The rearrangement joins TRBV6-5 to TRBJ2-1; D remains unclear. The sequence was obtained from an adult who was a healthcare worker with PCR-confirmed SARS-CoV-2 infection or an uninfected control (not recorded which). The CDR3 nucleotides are TGTGCCAGCCGGTCCTACAATGAGCAGTTCTTC. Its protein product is CASRSYNEQFF.